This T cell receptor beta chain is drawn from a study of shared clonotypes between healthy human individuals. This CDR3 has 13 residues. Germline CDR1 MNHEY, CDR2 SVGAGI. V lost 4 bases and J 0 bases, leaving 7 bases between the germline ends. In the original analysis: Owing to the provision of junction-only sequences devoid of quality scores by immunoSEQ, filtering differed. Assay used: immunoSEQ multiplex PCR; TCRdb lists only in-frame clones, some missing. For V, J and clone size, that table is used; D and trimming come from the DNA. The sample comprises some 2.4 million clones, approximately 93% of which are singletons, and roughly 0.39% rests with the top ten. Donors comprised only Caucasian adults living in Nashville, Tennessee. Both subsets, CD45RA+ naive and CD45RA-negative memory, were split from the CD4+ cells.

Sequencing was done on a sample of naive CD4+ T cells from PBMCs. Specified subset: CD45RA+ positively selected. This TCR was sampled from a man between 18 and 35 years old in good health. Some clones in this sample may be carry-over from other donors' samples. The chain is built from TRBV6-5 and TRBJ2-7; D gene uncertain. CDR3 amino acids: CASSSAASYEQYF. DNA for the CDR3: TGTGCCAGCAGTTCTGCGGCCTCCTACGAGCAGTACTTC.